This is a list of T cell receptor beta chains from one sample in a study of blood T cells in healthy people across ages. Using its own MiXCR run on the 5' RACE reads, TCRdb lists one record per CDR3 protein. This sample has about 1.4 million distinct CDR3 sequences; around 59% occur once, and the top ten carry under 8.5%. The sequencing sample was made of blood. The receptors originated from a man between 18 and 35 years old in good health. Both conserved end residues are part of each CDR3. The order of the fields is D gene, V gene, clone size, J gene, CDR3 protein, CDR3 DNA. D genes are given only for firm matches. Clone size is stated in some rows and not others, as once, few, many or a class when expanded.

>.|TRBV20-1|.|TRBJ2-7
CSARVTDNEQYF
TGCAGTGCTAGAGTAACCGACAATGAGCAGTACTTC
>TRBD1|TRBV15|.|TRBJ2-1
CATSPDRGRVNEQFF
TGTGCCACCAGCCCGGACAGGGGGCGCGTCAATGAGCAGTTCTTC
>.|TRBV10-3|.|TRBJ2-7
CAISEGQKQYF
TGTGCCATCAGTGAGGGGCAGAAGCAGTACTTC
>TRBD2|TRBV7-2|.|TRBJ2-7
CASSRRGAGGYEQYF
TGTGCCAGCAGCCGCCGAGGGGCGGGGGGTTACGAGCAGTACTTC
>.|TRBV29-1|.|TRBJ2-2
CSVEESGTGTGELFF
TGCAGCGTTGAAGAGTCCGGAACAGGGACCGGGGAGCTGTTTTTT
>.|TRBV29-1|.|TRBJ1-2
CSVVSARGYTF
TGCAGCGTTGTTTCCGCAAGAGGCTACACCTTC
>TRBD1|TRBV9|once|TRBJ2-7
CASSVGSGGQGQNEQYF
TGTGCCAGCAGCGTAGGGAGTGGGGGACAGGGCCAGAACGAGCAGTACTTC
>.|TRBV7-9|once|TRBJ1-1
CASSSPWDYLGAFF
TGTGCCAGCAGCTCACCTTGGGACTACCTTGGGGCTTTCTTT
>.|TRBV25-1|.|TRBJ2-2
CARSESRTGELFF
TGTGCCCGCAGTGAGTCTCGCACCGGGGAGCTGTTTTTT
>.|TRBV4-3|.|TRBJ2-2
CASSQGRTRGTGELFF
TGCGCCAGCAGCCAAGGTCGGACAAGGGGCACCGGGGAGCTGTTTTTT
>.|TRBV5-5|few|TRBJ1-4
CASSLRGGEKLFF
TGTGCCAGCAGCTTACGGGGCGGGGAAAAACTGTTTTTT
>.|TRBV28|.|TRBJ2-3
CASSSYREFKGTSTDTQYF
TGTGCCAGCAGTTCCTACCGAGAATTTAAGGGGACCAGCACAGATACGCAGTATTTT
>TRBD1|TRBV29-1|.|TRBJ1-2
CSGSGGNYGYTF
TGCAGCGGCTCAGGGGGCAACTATGGCTACACCTTC
>.|TRBV12-3/TRBV12-4|.|TRBJ1-1
CASSSSANTEAFF
TGTGCCAGCAGTTCCTCGGCTAACACTGAAGCTTTCTTT
>TRBD1|TRBV10-3|.|TRBJ2-1
CATEGQDNPIRDYNEQFF
TGTGCCACTGAGGGACAGGATAATCCTATTAGGGATTACAATGAGCAGTTCTTC
>.|TRBV20-1|.|TRBJ2-3
CSASQRVPDTQYF
TGCAGCGCTAGTCAGAGGGTACCAGATACGCAGTATTTT
>TRBD1|TRBV29-1|few|TRBJ2-4
CSVERTGQENIQYF
TGCAGCGTTGAAAGGACAGGACAAGAAAACATTCAGTACTTC
>.|TRBV20-1|.|TRBJ1-1
CSARRWGAEAEAFF
TGCAGTGCTCGGCGGTGGGGGGCTGAGGCTGAAGCTTTCTTT
>.|TRBV7-9|.|TRBJ2-3
CASSSGEDTQYF
TGTGCCAGCAGCTCGGGAGAAGATACGCAGTATTTT
>TRBD1|TRBV2|.|TRBJ2-1
CASSDDRDRGGNEQFF
TGTGCCAGCAGTGACGACAGGGACCGTGGCGGCAATGAGCAGTTCTTC
>TRBD2|TRBV4-2|.|TRBJ2-1
CACSHNSGGLISEQFF
TGTGCCTGCAGCCATAATAGCGGGGGCCTCATATCCGAGCAGTTCTTC
>.|TRBV20-1|.|TRBJ2-7
CSAPPRGLLNEQYF
TGCAGTGCTCCCCCCCGGGGGCTGTTGAACGAGCAGTACTTC
>.|TRBV4-2|.|TRBJ1-2
CASSQEWARYGYTF
TGTGCCAGCAGCCAAGAATGGGCGCGGTATGGCTACACCTTC
>TRBD1|TRBV6-5|few|TRBJ2-5
CASSKRFGTGVETQYF
TGTGCCAGCAGTAAACGTTTCGGGACAGGGGTAGAGACCCAGTACTTC
>.|TRBV29-1|many|TRBJ2-1
CSVVVGLGNEQFF
TGCAGCGTTGTAGTGGGGTTGGGCAATGAGCAGTTCTTC
>TRBD1|TRBV29-1|.|TRBJ1-2
CSVKGQVWGYTF
TGCAGCGTAAAGGGACAGGTGTGGGGCTACACCTTC
>.|TRBV7-9|few|TRBJ2-7
CASSLGTSEQYF
TGTGCCAGCAGCTTAGGGACCTCCGAGCAGTACTTC
>.|TRBV27|.|TRBJ1-5
CASSPSGVGQPQHF
TGTGCCAGCAGTCCCTCGGGGGTCGGTCAGCCCCAGCATTTT